These 26 T cell receptor beta chains were sequenced from one sample in a study of OX40 agonist ivuxolimab in advanced cancers. Data came from immunoSEQ multiplex PCR; TCRdb stores just in-frame clones and leaves some out. The table lists roughly 69,000 clones, 84% of them singletons. The starting material was CD4+ or CD8+ T cells sorted from blood, obtained in a trial of the OX40 agonist ivuxolimab. These TCRs come from an adult with an advanced solid tumor such as melanoma, head and neck, liver or kidney cancer.

This chain joins TRBV5-6 and TRBJ2-7; a weak D match, TRBD2 (6 bases). Germline V gene lookup returns CDR1 SGHDT and CDR2 YYEEEE. Trimming left V 4 bases short and J 7 bases short, with 18 bases between. The CDR3 is 14 amino acids. For the CDR3, the DNA is TGTGCCAGCAGCCCCGGGACTGCCCGGGGGGAGCAGTACTTC. Encoded protein: CASSPGTARGEQYF.

This chain connects TRBV28 to TRBJ2-3; the D is unclear. CDR1 MDHEN and CDR2 SYDVKM come from the germline V gene. The germline V and J ends were trimmed by 8 bases and 0 bases, with 6 bases remaining between them. The CDR3 covers 12 residues. DNA of the CDR3: TGTGCCAGCGGGCGCAGCACAGATACGCAGTATTTT. It encodes CASGRSTDTQYF.

This chain connects TRBV6-5 to TRBJ1-4; TRBD1 matches 7 bases. This CDR3 region has 14 residues. V dropped 0 bases and J dropped 7; count of bases not matched to a gene: 2. CDR1 is MNHEY, CDR2 SVGAGI, per germline. As DNA, the CDR3 is TGTGCCAGCAGTTACTCGTGGGACAGTGAAAAACTGTTTTTT. It translates to CASSYSWDSEKLFF.

V gene TRBV4-3 combines with J gene TRBJ2-2; tentative D call: TRBD1 (6 bases). There are 16 residues in the CDR3. Germline assignment: CDR1 LGHNA and CDR2 YSLEER. V was cut by 1 base and J by 0 bases, with 9 bases left in between. The CDR3 bases are TGCGCCAGCAGCCAAGTCACAGGGCCGAACACCGGGGAGCTGTTTTTT. Residues: CASSQVTGPNTGELFF.

This chain connects TRBV7-9 to TRBJ2-2, with 10 nucleotides matching TRBD2. Trimming cost V 6 bases and J 4 bases; bases outside gene matches: 5. The CDR3 totals 15 residues. CDR1 is SEHNR, CDR2 FQNEAQ, per germline (reference sequence). This chain's CDR3 is CASSPSGRGTGELFF. The CDR3 nucleotides read TGTGCCAGCAGTCCGAGCGGGAGGGGCACCGGGGAGCTGTTTTTT.

The chain combines TRBV2 with TRBJ2-5; 8 positions match TRBD1. This CDR3 has 14 amino acids. V shed 3 bases and J 2 bases; nucleotides not matched to a gene: 2. In germline, CDR1 is SNHLY, CDR2 FYNNEI. As DNA, the CDR3 is TGTGCCAGCAGTGACAGGGGGCAACAAGAGACCCAGTACTTC. Translating it yields CASSDRGQQETQYF.

The J gene is TRBJ1-3, the V gene TRBV2, with D hard to call. The CDR3 covers 16 residues. Between the trimmed V and J ends, which lost 4 bases and 2 bases, there was a span of 15 bases. CDR1 and CDR2 (germline): SNHLY, FYNNEI. As DNA, the CDR3 is TGTGCCAGCAGTGGAATGACTGTGTCTACTGGAAACACCATATATTTT. Translated, it gives CASSGMTVSTGNTIYF.

J is TRBJ1-1 and V is TRBV29-1; D unresolved. The CDR3 is made up of 14 amino acids. CDR1 is SQVTM and CDR2 is ANQGSEA in the germline V gene. Trimming stripped 5 bases from V and 4 bases from J, with 17 bases between. In DNA form, the CDR3 reads TGCAGCGTTTTACGCGGAGGGTATGGCACTGAAGCTTTCTTT. Residues: CSVLRGGYGTEAFF.

The rearrangement uses TRBV2 and TRBJ1-5, with 7 positions matching TRBD1. Germline CDR1 and CDR2: SNHLY and FYNNEI. The CDR3 extends over 14 amino acids. The V and J ends lost 3 bases and 5 bases, in that order; junction bases with no gene match: 4. CDR3 region: CASSEERGHQPQHF. The DNA for the CDR3 is TGTGCCAGCAGTGAGGAAAGGGGGCATCAGCCCCAGCATTTT.

This sequence joins TRBV19 and TRBJ2-3; D unclear. CDR1 is LNHDA and CDR2 is SQIVND in the germline V gene (reference sequence). There are 14 residues in the CDR3. Trimming took off 3 bases at V and 2 bases at J, with 9 bases between the two ends. The CDR3 sequence is CASSIDSPTDTQYF. DNA for the CDR3: TGTGCCAGTAGTATCGACTCTCCCACAGATACGCAGTATTTT.

The rearrangement uses TRBV2 and TRBJ2-3; 7 positions match TRBD1. The CDR3 has 13 residues. The V gene end was trimmed by 11 bases and the J gene end by 1 base; junction bases not matched to a gene: 6. Germline V gives CDR1 SNHLY, CDR2 FYNNEI. Written as DNA, the CDR3 is TGTGCCGGAGCAGGACAGGGCACAGATACGCAGTATTTT. It translates to CAGAGQGTDTQYF.

In its sample, this clone was seen once. V and J are TRBV30 and TRBJ1-2, with a weak D call TRBD1 (6 bases). The germline V gene has CDR1 GTSNPN and CDR2 SVGIG (reference sequence). The CDR3 consists of 14 residues. With 8 bases removed from V and 0 bases from J, the gap between germline ends came to 16 bases. The CDR3 DNA follows: TGTGCCCTAGGGGGGGCAACCTCTAACTATGGCTACACCTTC. It codes for CALGGATSNYGYTF.

The chain is built from TRBV11-2 and TRBJ2-7; possible D gene TRBD1, 6 bases. CDR3 length: 14 residues. Germline V gene sequence: CDR1 SGHAT, CDR2 FQNNGV. Trimming removed 1 base from V and 3 bases from J, with 10 bases in between. The CDR3 DNA sequence: TGTGCCAGCAGCTTAGTCCGGGACATCTACGAGCAGTACTTC. Its protein product is CASSLVRDIYEQYF.

Of note for this clone: Without the conserved terminal phenylalanine or tryptophan, this CDR3 likely stems from a read error. The V and J genes are TRBV20-1 and TRBJ2-7; D is undetermined. Trimming removed 8 bases from V and 4 bases from J, with 12 bases in between. Germline CDR1 and CDR2: DFQATT and SNEGSKA (reference sequence). This CDR3 has 11 residues. Written as DNA, the CDR3 is TGCAGTCTAAGTAATACATACGAGCAGTACCTC. It yields the protein CSLSNTYEQYL.

V and J are TRBV19 and TRBJ2-2; D not resolved. The germline V gene has CDR1 LNHDA and CDR2 SQIVND (reference sequence). CDR3 size: 14 residues. The V gene lost 6 bases and the J gene lost 3 bases, with 11 bases spanning the gap. The DNA of the CDR3 is TGTGCCAGTAGCTCTGTCGGCGACACCGGGGAGCTGTTTTTT. This encodes CASSSVGDTGELFF.

The chain employs TRBV5-4 and TRBJ1-6; D not resolved. The V end lost 4 bases, the J end lost 0 bases, and 17 bases lay between the germline ends. The germline gives CDR1 SGHNT, CDR2 YYREEE (reference sequence). CDR3 length: 18 residues. DNA of the CDR3: TGTGCCAGCAGCACCGGAGAACCTAGGAGCTCCTATAATTCACCCCTCCACTTT. It encodes CASSTGEPRSSYNSPLHF.

J is TRBJ2-2 and V is TRBV4-2, with 9 positions matching TRBD1. The CDR3 contains 16 residues. Germline trimming cut 4 bases from V and 10 bases from J; bases unmatched to any gene: 13. The germline CDR1 and CDR2 sequences are LGHNA and YNFKEQ. This CDR3 reads CASSRRTGEGFAELFF. The CDR3 nucleotides read TGTGCCAGCAGCCGCCGGACAGGGGAGGGCTTCGCGGAGCTGTTTTTT.

V and J are TRBV12-5 and TRBJ2-1; D may be TRBD2 (6 bases). CDR3 length: 14 amino acids. Germline assignment: CDR1 LGHNT and CDR2 FRNRAP. Trimming pared 7 bases from V and 4 bases from J, leaving 14 bases between. The CDR3 DNA is TGTGCTAGTGCACCGGGAGTGGTTTACAATGAGCAGTTCTTC. It is translated as CASAPGVVYNEQFF. Using reference TRBV12-5 and TRBJ2-1 for the parts outside the CDR3, the full variable domain is DARVTQTPRHKVTEMGQEVTMRCQPILGHNTVFWYRQTMMQGLELLAYFRNRAPLDDSGMPKDRFSAEMPDATLATLKIQPSEPRDSAVYFCASAPGVVYNEQFFGPGTRLTVL.

The chain uses TRBV11-1 and TRBJ2-7; the match to TRBD1 covers 9 bases. The CDR3 contains 14 residues. CDR1 and CDR2 from the germline V gene are SGHAT and FQDESV (reference sequence). Germline trimming cut 5 bases from V and 5 bases from J; bases unmatched to any gene: 7. The DNA of the CDR3 is TGTGCCAGCAGCCCCCGGGACAGGGCCCACGAGCAGTACTTC. It codes for CASSPRDRAHEQYF.

The chain couples TRBV5-1 to TRBJ2-2; 9 nucleotides match TRBD1. Unmatched junction bases numbered 16, after V lost 4 bases and J lost 6 bases. CDR3 length equals 18 residues. CDR1 SGHRS and CDR2 YFSETQ come from the germline V gene. CDR3 in amino acids: CASSVDRGAVRRAGELFF. Written as DNA, the CDR3 is TGCGCCAGCAGCGTCGACAGGGGGGCTGTACGGCGGGCCGGGGAGCTGTTTTTT.

This clone was seen a handful of times. The CDR3 sequence: CASSSGSNYGYTF. The DNA for the CDR3 is TGTGCCAGCAGCTCCGGGAGTAACTATGGCTACACCTTC. The V and J genes are TRBV5-6 and TRBJ1-2; D is ambiguous. This CDR3 region has 13 residues. The germline V gene has CDR1 SGHDT and CDR2 YYEEEE. V was cut by 3 bases and J by 1 base, with 7 bases left in between.

The rearrangement uses TRBV7-3 and TRBJ2-7, with 9 nucleotides matching TRBD1. Germline CDR1 SGHTA, CDR2 FQGTGA. The CDR3 sequence is 15 residues long. J was trimmed by 5 bases and V by 0 bases; bases with no gene match: 5. CDR3 residues: CASSLTGQGSDEQYF. CDR3 nucleotide sequence: TGTGCCAGCAGCTTAACGGGACAGGGTAGCGACGAGCAGTACTTC.

This clone was seen at least ten times. The chain combines TRBV4-2 with TRBJ1-5; 8 nucleotides line up with TRBD1. The CDR3 has 14 amino acids. Germline V CDR1 and CDR2: LGHNA, YNFKEQ. Germline trimming cut 5 bases from V and 4 bases from J; bases unmatched to any gene: 4. CDR3 amino acids: CASSSTGGNQPQHF. CDR3 in DNA: TGTGCCAGCAGCTCTACAGGGGGGAATCAGCCCCAGCATTTT.

For the CDR3, the DNA is TGTGCCAGCAGTCCCAACAGGGGGCAAGAGCCCCAGCATTTT. Translated: CASSPNRGQEPQHF. This chain uses TRBV6-5 with TRBJ1-5; 9 bases are a match to TRBD1. Germline loops: CDR1 MNHEY, CDR2 SVGAGI. J lost 8 bases, V lost 5 bases, and 7 bases had no gene match. This CDR3 has 14 residues.

The chain uses TRBV6-6 and TRBJ2-4; D unresolved. Germline V gene sequence: CDR1 MNHNY, CDR2 SVGAGI (reference sequence). Trimming took off 5 bases at V and 0 bases at J, with 11 bases between the two ends. The CDR3 loop spans 15 amino acids. The CDR3 protein is CASSPGQIAKNIQYF. CDR3 coding DNA: TGTGCCAGCAGTCCTGGTCAGATAGCCAAAAACATTCAGTACTTC.

The chain employs TRBV19 and TRBJ1-5; weak D call: TRBD1 (5 bases). The CDR3 length is 15 residues. Germline-derived CDR1 and CDR2 are LNHDA and SQIVND (reference sequence). Trimming took 4 bases from V and 5 from J, leaving 15 bases between them. The CDR3 loop reads CASSTMRWGYQPQHF. CDR3 nucleotides: TGTGCCAGTAGTACCATGAGGTGGGGGTATCAGCCCCAGCATTTT.